This entry lists 32 T cell receptor beta chains sequenced from one sample in a study of cytomegalovirus exposure and HLA in healthy donors (dated by TCRdb to about 2017). The library was prepared using the immunoSEQ multiplex PCR assay. A mixture of 60 forward primers for TCR Vbeta segments and 13 reverse primers for TCR Jbeta segments was used in the multiplex PCR. Drawn from immuneACCESS, this table holds only the in-frame rearrangements with V and J called that TCRdb kept. Clones are partly lost; checked studies trace under half to an unresolved V gene and leave the rest unexplained. The sample contains over 90,000 clones, approximately 79% of them found a single time. In total, the top ten clones hold about 4% of the sample. The sample consisted of PBMCs. Source of these receptors: a middle-aged man in good health and CMV-seropositive.

This clone has only a few counts. The chain links TRBV11-2 to TRBJ2-5; 7 nucleotides match TRBD1. Judging by the DNA end, TRBJ2-7 fits better; the J call may be wrong. The CDR3 has 16 residues. CDR1 and CDR2 from the germline V gene are SGHAT and FQNNGV. CDR3 DNA sequence: TGTGCCAGCAGCTTAGGGGCTCGACAGGGTCTGGGCGAGCAGTACTTC. This sequence encodes CASSLGARQGLGEQYF.

A few counts support this clone. V is TRBV2 and J is TRBJ1-5; no clear D. CDR1 and CDR2 (germline): SNHLY, FYNNEI. The CDR3 is 13 residues long. V lost 4 bases and J lost 7, with 11 bases in between. The CDR3 loop reads CASSVGGSQPQHF. The CDR3, as DNA: TGTGCCAGCAGTGTAGGAGGTAGCCAGCCCCAGCATTTT.

V and J are TRBV18 and TRBJ1-3; D may be TRBD1 (5 bases). Per the germline V gene, CDR1 is KGHSH and CDR2 is LQKENI. CDR3 length: 16 residues. The V and J ends lost 4 bases and 4 bases respectively, with 17 bases between them. CDR3: CASSLDSLSVGNTIYF. The CDR3 bases are TGTGCCAGCTCACTTGACAGCCTTTCAGTCGGAAACACCATATATTTT.

The chain uses TRBV7-2 and TRBJ2-1; 14 bases match TRBD2. The CDR3 has 17 residues. The junction had 10 bases not matched to a gene; V was cut back by 5 bases and J by 7 bases. Germline values: CDR1 SGHTA, CDR2 FQGNSA. The CDR3 loop reads CASSHQTGTSGRNEQFF. CDR3 DNA: TGTGCCAGCAGCCACCAAACCGGGACTAGCGGGAGAAATGAGCAGTTCTTC.

The chain carries TRBV2 and TRBJ2-7, with D tentatively TRBD2 (6 bases). Trimming pared 6 bases from V and 6 bases from J, leaving 18 bases between. Per germline, CDR1 SNHLY and CDR2 FYNNEI. This CDR3 comprises 14 residues. CDR3 sequence: CASRRDSGSLEQYF. CDR3 nucleotides: TGTGCCAGCAGAAGGGACTCCGGGTCTCTCGAGCAGTACTTC.

The J gene is TRBJ2-6, the V gene TRBV5-5; 7 bases agree with TRBD1. This CDR3 region has 15 residues. The trim removed 2 bases at V and 2 bases at J, leaving 1 base unmatched. Germline V gene lookup returns CDR1 SGHKS and CDR2 YYEKEE (reference sequence). The CDR3 DNA reads as TGTGCCAGCAGCTTAGGGGGCGCTGGGGCCAACGTCCTGACTTTC. Translating gives CASSLGGAGANVLTF.

The V call is TRBV28, the J call TRBJ2-1; D is perhaps TRBD2 (7 bases). With 6 bases removed from V and 6 bases from J, the gap between germline ends came to 21 bases. Germline V gene lookup returns CDR1 MDHEN and CDR2 SYDVKM. CDR3 length equals 16 residues. The CDR3 is CASRMGGEGGRNEQFF. The CDR3, as DNA: TGTGCCAGCAGGATGGGCGGGGAGGGGGGACGCAATGAGCAGTTCTTC.

The chain joins TRBV13 to TRBJ2-7; a weak D match, TRBD2 (5 bases). Per the germline V gene, CDR1 is PRHDT and CDR2 is FYEKMQ (reference sequence). V was trimmed by 1 base and J by 2 bases, leaving 12 bases between them. This CDR3 region has 15 residues. The CDR3 sequence is CASSLEGGLAYEQYF. The CDR3 coding sequence is TGTGCCAGCAGCTTAGAAGGAGGCCTCGCCTACGAGCAGTACTTC.

This chain joins TRBV7-2 and TRBJ2-2, with 9 bases aligning to TRBD2. Germline CDR1 SGHTA, CDR2 FQGNSA. The CDR3 length is 17 residues. Trimming took 1 base from V and 5 from J; bases not matched to a gene: 8. DNA for the CDR3: TGTGCCAGCAGCTTAGTCCACCTAGCGGGAACTACCGGGGAGCTGTTTTTT. Protein product: CASSLVHLAGTTGELFF.

The chain recombines TRBV4-2 with TRBJ1-2; perhaps TRBD1 as D (5 bases). This CDR3 region has 14 residues. Looked up from germline, CDR1 is LGHNA and CDR2 is YNFKEQ. Trimming pared 4 bases from V and 8 bases from J, leaving 17 bases between. CDR3 sequence reads: CASSPLGGGEGYTF. CDR3 coding DNA: TGTGCCAGCAGCCCCCTGGGGGGGGGAGAAGGCTACACCTTC.

This clone occurred once. The chain uses TRBV2 and TRBJ2-2, with 8 bases matching TRBD2. The J segment lost 0 bases and the V segment lost 8 bases, leaving 11 bases of the junction unmatched. This CDR3 contains 17 residues. The V gene's germline CDR1 is SNHLY and CDR2 FYNNEI. The CDR3: CASVPGGGHPNTGELFF. CDR3 sequence (DNA): TGTGCCAGCGTCCCCGGCGGGGGGCACCCGAACACCGGGGAGCTGTTTTTT.

This rearrangement joins TRBV30 to TRBJ2-5, with 9 bases that match TRBD2. The CDR3 covers 13 residues. The V segment lost 0 bases and the J segment 7 bases; nucleotides outside the gene matches: 3. Germline V gene lookup returns CDR1 GTSNPN and CDR2 SVGIG (reference sequence). The CDR3 loop is CAWSVRSGGTQYF. DNA of the CDR3: TGTGCCTGGAGTGTACGTAGCGGGGGGACCCAGTACTTC.

CDR3 DNA sequence: TGTGCCAGTAGTATCCGAGGGACAGGACGATCCTACGAGCAGTACTTC. Amino acids: CASSIRGTGRSYEQYF. V gene TRBV19 combines with J gene TRBJ2-7; 8 bases map to TRBD1. There are 16 residues in the CDR3. Germline loops: CDR1 LNHDA, CDR2 SQIVND (reference sequence). With 3 bases clipped from V and 1 base from J, the junction kept 8 bases outside the gene matches.

As DNA, the CDR3 is TGTGCCTGGAGTGTAGGGGTAAGGACTACCGCAGATACGCAGTATTTT. The encoded protein is CAWSVGVRTTADTQYF. The chain links TRBV30 to TRBJ2-3, with a possible D match to TRBD2 (6 bases). The V gene lost 0 bases and the J gene lost 4 bases, with 17 bases spanning the gap. Germline V gene data show CDR1 as GTSNPN and CDR2 as SVGIG (reference sequence). The CDR3 has 16 amino acids.

This clone appeared a few times. V and J are TRBV27 and TRBJ2-2; TRBD1 agrees at 10 bases. The length of the CDR3 is 14 residues. V shed 8 bases, J shed 5 bases, and the junction held 5 bases outside the gene matches. Germline V gives CDR1 MNHEY, CDR2 SMNVEV (reference sequence). The CDR3 coding sequence is TGTGCCAGCGGATGGACAGGGGGGACCGGGGAGCTGTTTTTT. Translating gives CASGWTGGTGELFF.

The genes are TRBV18 and TRBJ2-3; D not certain. Germline assignment: CDR1 KGHSH and CDR2 LQKENI. V lost 0 bases and J lost 4, with 8 bases in between. This CDR3 is built from 14 residues. This CDR3 is CASSPPSRADTQYF. As DNA, the CDR3 is TGTGCCAGCTCACCACCTAGCCGTGCAGATACGCAGTATTTT.

V usage is TRBV6-5 and J usage is TRBJ2-7; D is perhaps TRBD1 (6 bases). Trimming removed 5 bases from V and 2 bases from J, with 13 bases in between. There are 14 residues in the CDR3. Germline V CDR1 and CDR2: MNHEY, SVGAGI. The CDR3 loop reads CASSDAQGPYEQYF. The CDR3, as DNA: TGTGCCAGCAGTGACGCACAGGGCCCCTACGAGCAGTACTTC.

The chain links TRBV2 to TRBJ2-1, with 7 bases lining up with TRBD2. The trim removed 6 bases at V and 2 bases at J, leaving 10 bases unmatched. CDR3 size: 16 residues. CDR1 SNHLY and CDR2 FYNNEI come from the germline V gene. The DNA of the CDR3 is TGTGCCAGCAGGCAGACGCGGGAGTTCACCTACAATGAGCAGTTCTTC. This encodes CASRQTREFTYNEQFF.

The chain joins TRBV2 to TRBJ2-6; tentatively, D is TRBD1 (6 bases). The CDR3 is 14 residues long. Deletions cut 5 bases from V and 1 base from J, with 6 bases between. Germline-derived CDR1 and CDR2 are SNHLY and FYNNEI. CDR3 nucleotides: TGTGCCAGCAGTACAGGGTCTGGGGCCAACGTCCTGACTTTC. Translated, it gives CASSTGSGANVLTF.

This rearrangement joins TRBV6-1 to TRBJ1-1; TRBD1 matches 7 bases. J gave up 3 bases and V 5 bases, and 3 bases lay outside the gene matches. The germline gives CDR1 MNHNS, CDR2 SASEGT. The CDR3 consists of 13 residues. CDR3 amino acids: CASSFGQDTEAFF. The CDR3 coding sequence is TGTGCCAGCAGTTTCGGACAGGACACTGAAGCTTTCTTT.

This clone appeared a single time. The rearrangement links TRBV28 to TRBJ2-5; 7 bases are a match to TRBD1. The CDR3 runs 12 residues. Germline V lookup: CDR1 MDHEN, CDR2 SYDVKM. V dropped 8 bases and J dropped 3; count of bases not matched to a gene: 3. The CDR3 bases are TGTGCCAGCGACGGACAGGAAGAGACCCAGTACTTC. Translating it yields CASDGQEETQYF.

The chain combines TRBV6-1 with TRBJ2-5; the D gene is possibly TRBD1 (6 bases). CDR1 and CDR2 (germline): MNHNS, SASEGT. This CDR3 is built from 13 residues. V lost 1 base to trimming and J lost 5 bases, with 8 bases between them. The CDR3: CASSEGTDETQYF. The CDR3 nucleotides are TGTGCCAGCAGTGAAGGGACAGACGAGACCCAGTACTTC.

The V gene is TRBV14, the J gene TRBJ2-5; tentatively, D is TRBD1 (6 bases). This CDR3 region has 14 residues. The ends were cut back, 7 bases at V and 4 bases at J, with 16 bases in the middle. Germline assignment: CDR1 SGHDN and CDR2 FVKESK. The CDR3 nucleotides read TGTGCCAGCATTCTCGCAGGGGTTGGAGAGACCCAGTACTTC. Its translation: CASILAGVGETQYF. Filled out from reference TRBV14 and TRBJ2-5, the complete variable domain reads EAGVTQFPSHSVIEKGQTVTLRCDPISGHDNLYWYRRVMGKEIKFLLHFVKESKQDESGMPNNRFLAERTGGTYSTLKVQPAELEDSGVYFCASILAGVGETQYFGPGTRLLVL.

This chain links TRBV6-5 with TRBJ2-1; 9 nucleotides agree with TRBD2. Losses at the gene ends were 0 bases for V and 2 bases for J; bases not matched to a gene: 2. CDR1 and CDR2 (germline): MNHEY, SVGAGI. This CDR3 spans 16 amino acids. The CDR3 region has the DNA TGTGCCAGCAGTTACTCTCTAGCGGGACCCTACAATGAGCAGTTCTTC. Its protein is CASSYSLAGPYNEQFF.

The rearrangement links TRBV5-4 to TRBJ1-1; the D is unclear. CDR1 is SGHNT and CDR2 is YYREEE in the germline V gene (reference sequence). V shed 0 bases and J shed 2 bases, with 8 bases lying between them. The CDR3 runs 14 residues. Here the CDR3 DNA reads TGTGCCAGCAGCTTGGGACACCTAAACACTGAAGCTTTCTTT. It translates to CASSLGHLNTEAFF.

This clone was counted once. One junction end disagrees with the germline gene, perhaps due to a read error. The chain couples TRBV10-3 to TRBJ2-7; TRBD1 agrees at 7 bases. This CDR3 is 14 amino acids long. In germline, CDR1 is ENHRY, CDR2 SYGVKD. The CDR3 reads CATSETGSSYEQYF. In DNA, the CDR3 is TGTGCCACCAGTGAGACAGGGAGCTCCTACGAGCAGTACTTC.

V usage is TRBV30 and J usage is TRBJ2-7; D not resolved. The CDR3 has 12 amino acids. Germline-derived CDR1 and CDR2 are GTSNPN and SVGIG (reference sequence). V was trimmed by 3 bases and J by 0 bases, leaving 6 bases between them. The CDR3 reads CAWSSSSYEQYF. In nucleotides, the CDR3 is TGTGCCTGGAGCTCTAGCTCCTACGAGCAGTACTTC.

The gene calls are TRBV5-1 and TRBJ2-7; tentative D call: TRBD1 (5 bases). Per germline, CDR1 SGHRS and CDR2 YFSETQ. The CDR3 extends over 15 amino acids. The ends were cut back, 5 bases at V and 0 bases at J, with 15 bases in the middle. CDR3: CASRFTGSFSYEQYF. CDR3 in DNA: TGCGCCAGCAGATTCACAGGATCATTCTCCTACGAGCAGTACTTC.

V is TRBV7-9 and J is TRBJ2-5; TRBD1 agrees at 8 bases. From germline, CDR1 is SEHNR and CDR2 FQNEAQ (reference sequence). Losses at the gene ends were 0 bases for V and 5 bases for J; bases not matched to a gene: 5. There are 15 residues in the CDR3. The CDR3 DNA follows: TGTGCCAGCAGCTTAGCCCCACAGGGGGTGGAGACCCAGTACTTC. This sequence encodes CASSLAPQGVETQYF.

The gene calls are TRBV28 and TRBJ2-2; TRBD2 aligns across 9 bases. Per germline, CDR1 MDHEN and CDR2 SYDVKM. V shed 5 bases and J 5 bases; nucleotides not matched to a gene: 12. This CDR3 has 17 residues. The CDR3 loop is CASSTGVTSGLTGELFF. The CDR3 nucleotides read TGTGCCAGCAGTACCGGGGTAACTAGCGGGCTTACCGGGGAGCTGTTTTTT.

In its sample, this clone was seen once. The junction and the germline gene differ at one end; a read error may be behind it. The rearrangement joins TRBV19 to TRBJ1-3; 10 positions match TRBD1. Germline V lookup: CDR1 LNHDA, CDR2 SQIVND (reference sequence). The CDR3 consists of 18 residues. DNA of the CDR3: TGTGCCAGTAGACCTCCTCCGGGACAGGGGACGTCTGGAAACACCATACATTTT. Translation: CASRPPPGQGTSGNTIHF.

The rearrangement uses TRBV6-4 and TRBJ2-5; 10 positions agree with TRBD2. This CDR3 contains 15 residues. Germline V gene lookup returns CDR1 MRHNA and CDR2 SNTAGT. V gave up 8 bases and J gave up 5 bases; unmatched junction bases: 11. DNA of the CDR3: TGTGCCAGCGCCACAGAAGCGGGAGGGCTTGAGACCCAGTACTTC. Translation: CASATEAGGLETQYF.